The 27 T cell receptor beta chains listed next were all sequenced from one sample in a study of human T cells and chemical hapten exposure. Unfractionated whole blood yielded the extracted total RNA. Each cDNA molecule in the library carried unique molecular identifiers. TCRdb reprocessed the reads via MiXCR and lists one record per CDR3 protein. Of 95,000 to 150,000 distinct CDR3 sequences in the sample, 8.5% to 9% are singletons; the top ten hold over 1.1%. Material for sequencing was whole blood. The receptors come from a human donor in good health. Some clones in this sample may be carry-over from other donors' samples.

The chain has TRBV20-1 and TRBJ2-7; D not certain. V lost 3 bases and J 0 bases, leaving 15 bases between the germline ends. The CDR3 is 15 amino acids. From germline, CDR1 is DFQATT and CDR2 SNEGSKA (reference sequence). This CDR3 reads CSASPLKKSSYEQYF. The CDR3 DNA sequence: TGCAGTGCTAGTCCACTGAAGAAGAGCTCCTACGAGCAGTACTTC.

J is TRBJ1-1 and V is TRBV5-1; D is unclear. This CDR3 comprises 15 residues. The germline V gene has CDR1 SGHRS and CDR2 YFSETQ. With 4 bases removed from V and 4 bases from J, the gap between germline ends came to 17 bases. CDR3: CASSPSGGLGTEAFF. CDR3 in DNA: TGCGCCAGCAGCCCTAGTGGAGGATTGGGCACTGAAGCTTTCTTT.

A few counts support this clonotype. The rearrangement links TRBV5-1 to TRBJ2-3, with D possibly matching TRBD2 (5 bases). V lost 0 bases, J lost 3 bases, and 8 bases lay in between. Germline CDR1 is SGHRS and CDR2 is YFSETQ. This CDR3 spans 14 amino acids. The CDR3 DNA is TGCGCCAGCAGCTTGGGAGGGCCTACAGATACGCAGTATTTT. Translation: CASSLGGPTDTQYF.

The chain combines TRBV14 with TRBJ1-1; D gene uncertain. Germline V gene lookup returns CDR1 SGHDN and CDR2 FVKESK. Deletions cut 0 bases from V and 11 bases from J, with 16 bases between. The CDR3 runs to 14 residues. The DNA of the CDR3 is TGTGCCAGCAGCCAAGATCCCCCCACCTGGGAGGCTTTCTTT. It encodes CASSQDPPTWEAFF.

The sample holds many counts of this clonotype. The rearrangement links TRBV3-1 to TRBJ1-1; 7 bases match TRBD1. The germline gives CDR1 LGHDT, CDR2 YNNKEL (reference sequence). CDR3 length: 16 residues. J gave up 0 bases and V 4 bases, and 8 bases lay outside the gene matches. The CDR3 coding sequence is TGTGCCAGCAGCCTTCGACAGGGAGCGATGAACACTGAAGCTTTCTTT. Residues: CASSLRQGAMNTEAFF.

The chain has TRBV19 and TRBJ2-1; D call uncertain. Per germline, CDR1 LNHDA and CDR2 SQIVND (reference sequence). The V end was cut by 3 bases, the J end by 3 bases, with 12 bases between. The CDR3 runs to 15 residues. The CDR3 DNA reads as TGTGCCAGTAGTATGCCTGCCCTCGGCTACAATGAGCAGTTCTTC. This sequence encodes CASSMPALGYNEQFF.

At least ten counts were recorded for this clonotype. The rearrangement links TRBV20-1 to TRBJ1-2, with 10 positions matching TRBD1. There are 13 residues in the CDR3. The germline gives CDR1 DFQATT, CDR2 SNEGSKA (reference sequence). J was trimmed by 7 bases and V by 3 bases; bases with no gene match: 5. The CDR3 spells CSASDRGLAGYTF. The CDR3 bases are TGCAGTGCTAGTGACAGGGGGCTTGCTGGCTACACCTTC.

This clonotype was seen at least ten times. The chain couples TRBV20-1 to TRBJ2-1; 12 bases align to TRBD1. J gave up 8 bases and V 5 bases, and 10 bases lay outside the gene matches. The germline V gene encodes CDR1 DFQATT and CDR2 SNEGSKA (reference sequence). This CDR3 contains 15 residues. As DNA, the CDR3 is TGCAGTGCTGGGGATGGGACAGGGGGCCGGTATGAGCAGTTCTTC. It is translated as CSAGDGTGGRYEQFF.

This clonotype was detected a few times. The chain links TRBV5-1 to TRBJ2-5, with TRBD1 matching over 9 bases. The CDR3 covers 16 residues. From germline, CDR1 is SGHRS and CDR2 YFSETQ. Trimming removed 5 bases from V and 5 bases from J; junction bases left unmatched: 13. CDR3 in DNA: TGCGCCAGCAGTTTTGAGCCGGGACAGGGATCTGAGACCCAGTACTTC. Its translation is CASSFEPGQGSETQYF.

The V and J genes are TRBV4-3 and TRBJ1-2; no clear D. CDR3 length: 14 residues. Between the trimmed V and J ends, which lost 0 bases and 4 bases, there was a span of 9 bases. The germline gives CDR1 LGHNA, CDR2 YSLEER. The CDR3 DNA reads as TGCGCCAGCAGCCAAGATCAGGTCCTCTATGGCTACACCTTC. Translating it yields CASSQDQVLYGYTF.

This clonotype occurred many times. The chain couples TRBV4-2 to TRBJ2-3; D uncertain. Looked up from germline, CDR1 is LGHNA and CDR2 is YNFKEQ. V was shortened by 0 bases and J by 1 base, with 5 bases between the two germline ends. CDR3 size: 14 residues. CDR3 nucleotides: TGTGCCAGCAGCCAAGATAGGGGCACAGATACGCAGTATTTT. Residues: CASSQDRGTDTQYF.

This clonotype has ten or more counts. The chain employs TRBV4-3 and TRBJ1-2; unclear D gene. Germline V lookup: CDR1 LGHNA, CDR2 YSLEER. Trimming pared 1 base from V and 0 bases from J, leaving 12 bases between. The CDR3 totals 16 residues. CDR3 sequence: CASSQGSTETNYGYTF. As DNA, the CDR3 is TGCGCCAGCAGCCAAGGGTCTACAGAAACTAACTATGGCTACACCTTC.

The chain couples TRBV12-3 or TRBV12-4 to TRBJ2-1; no firm D call. This CDR3 is built from 14 residues. V shed 4 bases and J shed 5 bases, with 12 bases lying between them. The CDR3 coding sequence is TGTGCCAGCAGTTACTCCCCGCCAAACAATGAGCAGTTCTTC. It yields the protein CASSYSPPNNEQFF.

This clonotype occurred many times. The V call is TRBV5-4, the J call TRBJ1-2, with D uncertain. V dropped 4 bases and J dropped 3 bases, with 25 bases sitting between them. Looked up from germline, CDR1 is SGHNT and CDR2 is YYREEE (reference sequence). The CDR3 is made up of 18 amino acids. The CDR3 sequence is CASSPPGGQWAHDYGYTF. The DNA of the CDR3 is TGTGCCAGCAGCCCCCCCGGCGGTCAATGGGCCCACGACTATGGCTACACCTTC. The full variable domain, completed using reference TRBV5-4 and TRBJ1-2, is ETGVTQSPTHLIKTRGQQVTLRCSSQSGHNTVSWYQQALGQGPQFIFQYYREEENGRGNFPPRFSGLQFPNYSSELNVNALELDDSALYLCASSPPGGQWAHDYGYTFGSGTRLTVV.

This clonotype was observed many times. The V and J genes are TRBV27 and TRBJ2-7, with 9 bases matching TRBD1. The CDR3 covers 14 residues. Trimming cost V 6 bases and J 2 bases; bases outside gene matches: 5. Germline CDR1 MNHEY, CDR2 SMNVEV (reference sequence). CDR3 sequence: CASSPRQGAYEQYF. The CDR3 DNA is TGTGCCAGCAGCCCCCGACAGGGGGCCTACGAGCAGTACTTC.

The sample holds a few counts of this clonotype. V gene TRBV7-2 combines with J gene TRBJ1-2; D gene unclear. Germline CDR1 reads SGHTA; CDR2 reads FQGNSA. CDR3 length: 13 amino acids. Trimming cost V 5 bases and J 5 bases, with 12 bases left between them. In nucleotides, the CDR3 is TGTGCCAGCAGCCCCGGACCGAAATATGGCTACACCTTC. Residues: CASSPGPKYGYTF.

The V gene is TRBV11-3, the J gene TRBJ2-1; TRBD2 matches 13 bases. Looked up from germline, CDR1 is SGHNT and CDR2 is YENEEA. CDR3 length: 18 amino acids. Germline trimming cut 5 bases from V and 0 bases from J; bases unmatched to any gene: 7. The CDR3 DNA is TGTGCCAGCAGCCTTGGGACTAGCGGGGCGAGCTCCTACAATGAGCAGTTCTTC. Residues: CASSLGTSGASSYNEQFF.

The chain combines TRBV25-1 with TRBJ2-5, with TRBD1 matching over 9 bases. V was clipped by 2 bases and J by 3 bases; unmatched bases: 7. Germline CDR1 reads MGHDK; CDR2 reads SYGVNS. The CDR3 is made up of 16 amino acids. This CDR3 reads CASSEPNRDREETQYF. The CDR3 bases are TGTGCCAGCAGTGAACCCAACCGGGACAGGGAAGAGACCCAGTACTTC.

In its sample, this clonotype was seen a few times. This rearrangement joins TRBV12-3 or TRBV12-4 to TRBJ1-1; D possibly corresponds to TRBD1 (5 bases). V dropped 1 base and J dropped 4 bases, with 7 bases sitting between them. The CDR3 is 13 amino acids. The CDR3: CASSLGRATEAFF. The CDR3 DNA reads as TGTGCCAGCAGTTTAGGCAGGGCCACTGAAGCTTTCTTT.

The CDR3 reads CASIPGTTQETQYF. The CDR3 bases are TGTGCCAGCATACCAGGGACTACCCAAGAGACCCAGTACTTC. The V call is TRBV6-2 or TRBV6-3, the J call TRBJ2-5, with TRBD2 matching 7 bases. CDR1 and CDR2 (germline): MNHEY, SVGEGT. This CDR3 region has 14 residues. The V gene end was trimmed by 7 bases and the J gene end by 1 base; junction bases not matched to a gene: 6.

Many counts were recorded for this clonotype. The genes are TRBV29-1 and TRBJ1-1; D remains ambiguous. This CDR3 has 13 residues. Germline assignment: CDR1 SQVTM and CDR2 ANQGSEA. Trimming took 7 bases from V and 5 from J, leaving 17 bases between them. The CDR3 nucleotides are TGCAGCGCTCTGCCTCTAAGGAGAACTGAAGCTTTCTTT. Encoded protein: CSALPLRRTEAFF.

The chain employs TRBV12-3 or TRBV12-4 and TRBJ2-1, with 12 positions matching TRBD2. The CDR3 totals 16 residues. Trimming at V came to 4 bases and at J to 9 bases, leaving 10 bases not matched to a gene. The CDR3 region is CASSWLLAGGEAEQFF. Here the CDR3 DNA reads TGTGCCAGCAGTTGGCTTCTAGCGGGAGGGGAAGCTGAGCAGTTCTTC.

This clonotype has a single count. A read error may explain this, as a much larger clone is one base away. The chain carries TRBV6-5 and TRBJ2-6; tentative D call: TRBD1 (5 bases). The V gene lost 7 bases and the J gene lost 5 bases, with 12 bases spanning the gap. CDR3 size: 14 residues. CDR1 is MNHEY, CDR2 SVGAGI, per germline. The CDR3: CASTKGARANVLTF. The CDR3 DNA is TGTGCCAGCACCAAAGGGGCTAGGGCCAACGTCCTGACTTTC.

In this sample, this clonotype turned up a few times. The chain recombines TRBV12-3 or TRBV12-4 with TRBJ2-5; D possibly corresponds to TRBD1 (6 bases). V lost 0 bases, J lost 1 base, and 9 bases lay in between. This CDR3 has 15 amino acids. The CDR3 spells CASSLAGQFQETQYF. The CDR3 DNA reads as TGTGCCAGCAGTTTAGCCGGACAGTTCCAAGAGACCCAGTACTTC.

The chain combines TRBV5-8 with TRBJ2-1, with 7 nucleotides matching TRBD1. V shed 5 bases, J shed 7 bases, and the junction held 6 bases outside the gene matches. CDR3 length equals 13 residues. Per germline, CDR1 SGHTS and CDR2 YDEGEE. The CDR3 here is CASRRTGVNEQFF. CDR3 in DNA: TGTGCCAGCAGGCGGACAGGAGTGAATGAGCAGTTCTTC.

The chain uses TRBV19 and TRBJ1-2, with D tentatively TRBD1 (5 bases). CDR3 length: 15 amino acids. V gave up 5 bases and J gave up 1 base, with 14 bases separating them. Germline lookup yields CDR1 LNHDA and CDR2 SQIVND (reference sequence). The CDR3 coding sequence is TGTGCCAGTAGTCCCCGGGACGGCTTTAACTATGGCTACACCTTC. Translating it yields CASSPRDGFNYGYTF. The entire variable domain, with the rest obtained from reference TRBV19 and TRBJ1-2, is as follows: DGGITQSPKYLFRKEGQNVTLSCEQNLNHDAMYWYRQDPGQGLRLIYYSQIVNDFQKGDIAEGYSVSREKKESFPLTVTSAQKNPTAFYLCASSPRDGFNYGYTFGSGTRLTVV.

The gene calls are TRBV7-8 and TRBJ2-7, with D uncertain. Trimming shortened V by 5 bases and J by 2 bases, and 13 bases separated the two germline ends. Per germline, CDR1 SGHVS and CDR2 FQNEAQ. The CDR3 extends over 14 amino acids. The CDR3 protein is CASSRLLDTYEQYF. As DNA, the CDR3 is TGTGCCAGCAGCCGCTTACTTGATACCTACGAGCAGTACTTC.